Below are 28 T cell receptor beta chains sequenced from a single sample in a study of CXCR3-negative and CXCR3-positive naive CD8 T cells (dated by TCRdb to about 2019). The sequencer listed for this sample is NextSeq 550. The Human TCR Profiling Kit (MiLaboratory) was used to make UMI-labeled 5' RACE TRB cDNA libraries. One entry per CDR3 protein sequence results from the TCRdb reprocessing of the reads, with DNA left out. This sample's listing comprises over 150,000 distinct CDR3 sequences. The ten largest clonotypes hold nearly 0.5% of the sample. The antigens for these receptors are not known. General study outcomes and caveats: TRB CDR3s from CXCR3-positive naive cells showed higher hydrophobicity (lower Kidera factor 4), lower energy, and higher strength and volume indices than CXCR3-negative naive cells.

The sample taken for sequencing was naive CXCR3+ CD8+ T cells from blood. According to the study, the label for this sample's cell subset or site signals: CD45RO-CCR7+CD27+CD95- naive CD8+ T cells expressing CXCR3 (TNR3+). All receptors come from a human donor in good health. Some clones in this sample may be carry-over from other donors' samples.

CDR3 amino acids: CASSQDRTGSYEQYF. This rearrangement joins TRBV4-3 to TRBJ2-7; TCRdb's D call, TRBD1, is unchecked because there is no DNA. This CDR3 is 15 amino acids long. The germline gives CDR1 LGHNA, CDR2 YSLEER.

V gene TRBV20-1 combines with J gene TRBJ2-1; TCRdb's D call, TRBD2, is unchecked because there is no DNA. This CDR3 is 12 amino acids long. CDR1 is DFQATT, CDR2 SNEGSKA, per germline (reference sequence). CDR3 loop: CSATTGILDPFF.

The gene calls are TRBV9 and TRBJ2-5. The CDR3 is 14 residues long. Germline-derived CDR1 and CDR2 are SGDLS and YYNGEE. CDR3: CASSPHLGQETQYF.

This chain joins TRBV29-1 and TRBJ2-1; there is no DNA to check the TCRdb D call of TRBD1. This CDR3 has 15 amino acids. Per germline, CDR1 SQVTM and CDR2 ANQGSEA. The CDR3 is CSVEEDRGVYNEQFF.

The chain is built from TRBV12-3 or TRBV12-4 and TRBJ2-3; the TCRdb D gene call, TRBD1, has no DNA to confirm it. CDR3 length: 14 residues. This CDR3 reads CASTPPGHSDTQYF.

The genes are TRBV24-1 and TRBJ2-1; TCRdb returns TRBD1, unconfirmable since there is no DNA. CDR3 length: 15 amino acids. Germline CDR1 reads KGHDR; CDR2 reads SFDVKD. The CDR3: CATSDLYKGAYEQFF.

The CDR3 region is CASSGLDEGQETQYF. V and J are TRBV7-9 and TRBJ2-5; lacking DNA, the TRBD1 call made by TCRdb goes unchecked. Germline lookup yields CDR1 SEHNR and CDR2 FQNEAQ (reference sequence). The CDR3 has 15 residues.

V usage is TRBV9 and J usage is TRBJ1-2; TCRdb's assignment of TRBD1 cannot be checked, as there is no DNA. CDR1 and CDR2 (germline): SGDLS, YYNGEE. CDR3 length: 17 amino acids. CDR3: CASSPSGTGISGSGYTF.

The genes are TRBV6-5 and TRBJ2-2. Per germline, CDR1 MNHEY and CDR2 SVGAGI. The CDR3 spans 17 residues. Here the CDR3 reads CASSYSRVAANTGELFF.

The chain has TRBV29-1 and TRBJ2-7; without DNA, the TCRdb call of TRBD1 cannot be checked. The CDR3 runs to 12 residues. The germline CDR1 and CDR2 sequences are SQVTM and ANQGSEA. CDR3 loop: CSAWGVEGEQYF.

J is TRBJ1-3 and V is TRBV7-2. Germline loops: CDR1 SGHTA, CDR2 FQGNSA. This CDR3 region has 17 residues. The chain's CDR3 is CASSSASAVSSGNTIYF.

The chain combines TRBV21-1 with TRBJ2-7; TCRdb's D call of TRBD2 is untestable without DNA. TRBV21-1 is deemed a pseudogene. The CDR3 length is 23 residues. The chain's CDR3 is CASSKNGLASGTSTKTSSYEQYF.

The V call is TRBV29-1, the J call TRBJ2-7. CDR1 and CDR2 from the germline V gene are SQVTM and ANQGSEA. CDR3 size: 12 residues. The CDR3 spells CSVEGLADEQYF.

The V call is TRBV9, the J call TRBJ2-1; lacking DNA, the TRBD2 call made by TCRdb goes unchecked. Germline V lookup: CDR1 SGDLS, CDR2 YYNGEE. The CDR3 is made up of 20 amino acids. The CDR3 loop reads CASSTMSSTSGGAFGNEQFF.

V and J are TRBV27 and TRBJ2-4; TCRdb outputs TRBD1, but without DNA this stays unchecked. CDR3 size: 16 residues. The germline CDR1 and CDR2 sequences are MNHEY and SMNVEV (reference sequence). The CDR3 here is CASSPGVWGIKNIQYF.

The gene calls are TRBV10-3 and TRBJ1-1. In germline, CDR1 is ENHRY, CDR2 SYGVKD. The length of the CDR3 is 15 residues. The CDR3 sequence: CAISELEGMNTEAFF.

The CDR3 loop reads CSARIRHSYEQYF. The chain has TRBV20-1 and TRBJ2-7. The CDR3 contains 13 residues. Germline-derived CDR1 and CDR2 are DFQATT and SNEGSKA (reference sequence).

The chain joins TRBV28 to TRBJ2-7; as DNA is missing, the TRBD1 call by TCRdb cannot be tested. The CDR3 has 14 amino acids. In germline, CDR1 is MDHEN, CDR2 SYDVKM. The CDR3 spells CASSRDRGPDEQYF.

V usage is TRBV13 and J usage is TRBJ2-3; absent DNA, TCRdb's TRBD1 call cannot be checked. The CDR3 loop spans 15 amino acids. Germline CDR1 reads PRHDT; CDR2 reads FYEKMQ (reference sequence). CDR3 sequence: CASSPGQGITDTQYF.

The chain uses TRBV11-2 and TRBJ2-7; the TCRdb call, TRBD2, lacks DNA for checking. This CDR3 spans 15 amino acids. From germline, CDR1 is SGHAT and CDR2 FQNNGV. The CDR3 reads CASSSYRGNSYEQYF.

The rearrangement links TRBV10-3 to TRBJ2-7; TCRdb calls TRBD2, which cannot be checked without DNA. This CDR3 region has 14 residues. From germline, CDR1 is ENHRY and CDR2 SYGVKD. CDR3 in amino acids: CASGNADYSYEQYF.

CDR3: CASSSGPDNEQFF. This sequence joins TRBV7-9 and TRBJ2-1; lacking DNA, the TRBD1 call made by TCRdb goes unchecked. The germline gives CDR1 SEHNR, CDR2 FQNEAQ (reference sequence). The CDR3 totals 13 residues.

The rearrangement uses TRBV5-4 and TRBJ2-7; there is no DNA to check the TCRdb D call of TRBD2. The CDR3 runs to 14 residues. Germline lookup yields CDR1 SGHNT and CDR2 YYREEE (reference sequence). CDR3 protein: CASSLGTSRIEQYF. The full variable domain, with the rest looked up from reference TRBV5-4 and TRBJ2-7, is ETGVTQSPTHLIKTRGQQVTLRCSSQSGHNTVSWYQQALGQGPQFIFQYYREEENGRGNFPPRFSGLQFPNYSSELNVNALELDDSALYLCASSLGTSRIEQYFGPGTRLTVT.

This chain joins TRBV7-8 and TRBJ2-5; TCRdb's D call, TRBD1, is unchecked because there is no DNA. The CDR3 totals 15 residues. Looked up from germline, CDR1 is SGHVS and CDR2 is FQNEAQ. The CDR3 reads CASSSTGGFKETQYF. The whole variable domain, remainder taken from reference TRBV7-8 and TRBJ2-5, is GAGVSQSPRYKVAKRGQDVALRCDPISGHVSLFWYQQALGQGPEFLTYFQNEAQLDKSGLPSDRFFAERPEGSVSTLKIQRTQQEDSAVYLCASSSTGGFKETQYFGPGTRLLVL.

The rearrangement uses TRBV4-3 and TRBJ1-4. CDR1 and CDR2 (germline): LGHNA, YSLEER. This CDR3 has 14 residues. The CDR3 protein is CASSHLGSGEKLFF.

The chain uses TRBV7-6 and TRBJ2-7; TCRdb selects TRBD1, and the lack of DNA leaves this call unchecked. The CDR3 contains 15 residues. Germline lookup yields CDR1 SGHVS and CDR2 FNYEAQ. This CDR3 reads CASSLWDRDVGEQYF. Drawing the rest from reference TRBV7-6 and TRBJ2-7, the complete variable domain is GAGVSQSPRYKVTKRGQDVALRCDPISGHVSLYWYRQALGQGPEFLTYFNYEAQQDKSGLPNDRFSAERPEGSISTLTIQRTEQRDSAMYRCASSLWDRDVGEQYFGPGTRLTVT.

The CDR3 protein is CASSIGRGITEAFF. The chain carries TRBV25-1 and TRBJ1-1. The CDR3 runs to 14 residues. The germline V gene encodes CDR1 MGHDK and CDR2 SYGVNS.

The chain links TRBV29-1 to TRBJ2-1; the D gene TCRdb calls, TRBD2, cannot be checked with no DNA. The CDR3 runs 13 residues. The germline gives CDR1 SQVTM, CDR2 ANQGSEA. The CDR3 region is CSPRLADYNEQFF.